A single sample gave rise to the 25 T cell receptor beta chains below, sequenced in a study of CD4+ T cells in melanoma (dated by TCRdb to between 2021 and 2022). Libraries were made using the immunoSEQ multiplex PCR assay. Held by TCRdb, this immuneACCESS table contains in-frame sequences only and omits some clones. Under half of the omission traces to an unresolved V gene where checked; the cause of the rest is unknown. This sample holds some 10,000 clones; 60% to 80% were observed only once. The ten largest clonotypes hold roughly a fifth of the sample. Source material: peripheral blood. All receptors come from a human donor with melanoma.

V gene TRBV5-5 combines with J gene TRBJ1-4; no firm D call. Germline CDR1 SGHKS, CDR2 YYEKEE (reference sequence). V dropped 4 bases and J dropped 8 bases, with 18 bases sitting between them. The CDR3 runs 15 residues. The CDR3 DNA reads TGTGCCAGCAGCCCCTGGAGGAGCTCTAGCGAAAAACTGTTTTTT. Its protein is CASSPWRSSSEKLFF.

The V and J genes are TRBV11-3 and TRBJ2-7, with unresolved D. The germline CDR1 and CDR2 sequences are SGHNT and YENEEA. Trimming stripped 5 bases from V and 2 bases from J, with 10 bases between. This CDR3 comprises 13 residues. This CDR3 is CASSPRPTYEQYF. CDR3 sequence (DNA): TGTGCCAGCAGCCCGAGACCGACCTACGAGCAGTACTTC.

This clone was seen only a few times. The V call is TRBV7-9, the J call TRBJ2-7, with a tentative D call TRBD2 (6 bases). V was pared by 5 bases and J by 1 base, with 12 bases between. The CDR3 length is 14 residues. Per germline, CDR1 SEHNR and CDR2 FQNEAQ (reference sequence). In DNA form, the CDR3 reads TGTGCCAGCAGCCTCCCCCGGGAGTCCTACGAGCAGTACTTC. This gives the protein CASSLPRESYEQYF.

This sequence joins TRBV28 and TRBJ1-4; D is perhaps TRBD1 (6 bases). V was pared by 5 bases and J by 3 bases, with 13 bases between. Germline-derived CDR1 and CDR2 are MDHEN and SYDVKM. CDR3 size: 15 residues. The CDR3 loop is CASSPPGAANEKLFF. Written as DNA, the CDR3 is TGTGCCAGCAGTCCCCCGGGGGCGGCTAATGAAAAACTGTTTTTT.

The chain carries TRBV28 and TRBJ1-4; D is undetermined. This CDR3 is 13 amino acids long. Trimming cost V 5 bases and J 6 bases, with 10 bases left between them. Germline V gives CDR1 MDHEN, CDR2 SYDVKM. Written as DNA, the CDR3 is TGTGCCAGCAGTATGGTCTGGGATGAAAAACTGTTTTTT. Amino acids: CASSMVWDEKLFF.

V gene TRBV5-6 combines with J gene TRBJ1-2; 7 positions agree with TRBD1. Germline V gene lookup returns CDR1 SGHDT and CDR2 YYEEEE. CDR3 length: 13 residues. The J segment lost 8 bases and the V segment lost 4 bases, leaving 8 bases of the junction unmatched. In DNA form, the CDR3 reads TGTGCCAGCAGCCCCGACAGGGTAGGCGGCTACACCTTC. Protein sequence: CASSPDRVGGYTF.

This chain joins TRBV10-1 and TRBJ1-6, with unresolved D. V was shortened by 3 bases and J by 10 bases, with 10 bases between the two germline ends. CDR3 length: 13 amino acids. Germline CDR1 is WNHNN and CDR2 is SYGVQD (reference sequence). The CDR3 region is CASSEQFRSPLHF. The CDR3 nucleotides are TGCGCCAGCAGTGAACAGTTCAGATCACCCCTCCACTTT.

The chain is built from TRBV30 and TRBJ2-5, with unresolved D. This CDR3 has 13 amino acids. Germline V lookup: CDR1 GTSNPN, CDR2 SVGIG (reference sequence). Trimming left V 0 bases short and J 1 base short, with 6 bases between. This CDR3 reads CAWSVNSQETQYF. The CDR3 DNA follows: TGTGCCTGGAGTGTAAACAGCCAAGAGACCCAGTACTTC. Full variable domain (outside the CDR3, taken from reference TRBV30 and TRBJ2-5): SQTIHQWPATLVQPVGSPLSLECTVEGTSNPNLYWYRQAAGRGLQLLFYSVGIGQISSEVPQNLSASRPQDRQFILSSKKLLLSDSGFYLCAWSVNSQETQYFGPGTRLLVL.

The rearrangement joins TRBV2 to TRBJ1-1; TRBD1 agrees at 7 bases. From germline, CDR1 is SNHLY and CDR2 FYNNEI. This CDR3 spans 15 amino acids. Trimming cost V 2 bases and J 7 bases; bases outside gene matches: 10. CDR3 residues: CASSERGRGADEAFF. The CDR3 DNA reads TGTGCCAGCAGTGAAAGGGGGCGGGGGGCAGATGAAGCTTTCTTT.

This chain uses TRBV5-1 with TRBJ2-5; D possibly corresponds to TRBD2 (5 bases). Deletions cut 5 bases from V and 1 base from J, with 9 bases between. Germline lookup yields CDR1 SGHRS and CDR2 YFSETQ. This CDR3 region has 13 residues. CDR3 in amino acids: CASSTRAQETQYF. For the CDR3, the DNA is TGCGCCAGCAGTACGAGGGCCCAAGAGACCCAGTACTTC.

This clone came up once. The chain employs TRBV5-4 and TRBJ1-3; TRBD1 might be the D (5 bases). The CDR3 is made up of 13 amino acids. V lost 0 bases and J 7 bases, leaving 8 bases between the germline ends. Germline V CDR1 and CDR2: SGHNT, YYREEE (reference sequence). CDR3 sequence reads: CASSLVGVNTIYF. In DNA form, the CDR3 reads TGTGCCAGCAGCTTGGTGGGGGTTAACACCATATATTTT. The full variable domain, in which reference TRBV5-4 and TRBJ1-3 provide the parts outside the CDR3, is ETGVTQSPTHLIKTRGQQVTLRCSSQSGHNTVSWYQQALGQGPQFIFQYYREEENGRGNFPPRFSGLQFPNYSSELNVNALELDDSALYLCASSLVGVNTIYFGEGSWLTVV.

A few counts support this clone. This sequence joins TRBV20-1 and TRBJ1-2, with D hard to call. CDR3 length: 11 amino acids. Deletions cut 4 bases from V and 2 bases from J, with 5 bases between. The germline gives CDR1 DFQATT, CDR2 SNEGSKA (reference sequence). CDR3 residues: CSAIQNYGYTF. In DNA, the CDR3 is TGCAGTGCTATCCAAAACTATGGCTACACCTTC.

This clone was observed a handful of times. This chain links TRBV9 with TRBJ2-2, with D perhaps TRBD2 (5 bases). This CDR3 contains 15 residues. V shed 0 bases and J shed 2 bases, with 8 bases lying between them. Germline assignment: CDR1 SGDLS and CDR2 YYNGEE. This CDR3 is CASSVEGENTGELFF. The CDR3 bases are TGTGCCAGCAGCGTAGAGGGAGAAAACACCGGGGAGCTGTTTTTT.

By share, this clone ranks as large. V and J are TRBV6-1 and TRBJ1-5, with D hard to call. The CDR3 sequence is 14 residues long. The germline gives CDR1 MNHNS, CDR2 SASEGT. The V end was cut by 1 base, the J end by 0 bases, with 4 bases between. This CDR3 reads CASSEGYSNQPQHF. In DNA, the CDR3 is TGTGCCAGCAGTGAAGGCTATAGCAATCAGCCCCAGCATTTT.

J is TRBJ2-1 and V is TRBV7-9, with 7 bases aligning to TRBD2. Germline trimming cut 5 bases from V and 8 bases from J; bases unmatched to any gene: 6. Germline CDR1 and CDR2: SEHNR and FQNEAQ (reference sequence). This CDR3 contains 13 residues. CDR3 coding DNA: TGTGCCAGCAGCCCCCCTAGCGGTGATGAGCAGTTCTTC. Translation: CASSPPSGDEQFF. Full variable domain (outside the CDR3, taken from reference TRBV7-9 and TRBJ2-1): DTGVSQNPRHKITKRGQNVTFRCDPISEHNRLYWYRQTLGQGPEFLTYFQNEAQLEKSRLLSDRFSAERPKGSFSTLEIQRTEQGDSAMYLCASSPPSGDEQFFGPGTRLTVL.

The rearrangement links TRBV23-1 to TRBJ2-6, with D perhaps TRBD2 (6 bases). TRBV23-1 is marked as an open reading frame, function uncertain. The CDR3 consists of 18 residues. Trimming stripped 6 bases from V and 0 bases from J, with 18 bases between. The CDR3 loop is CASRCRGRIFSGANVLTF. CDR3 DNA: TGCGCCAGCAGGTGTCGGGGGAGAATTTTCTCTGGGGCCAACGTCCTGACTTTC.

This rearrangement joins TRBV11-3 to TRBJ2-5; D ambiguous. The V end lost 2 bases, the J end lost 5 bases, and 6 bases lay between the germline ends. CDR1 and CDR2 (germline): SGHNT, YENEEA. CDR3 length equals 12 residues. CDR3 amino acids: CASSLMPETQYF. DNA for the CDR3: TGTGCCAGCAGCTTAATGCCCGAGACCCAGTACTTC.

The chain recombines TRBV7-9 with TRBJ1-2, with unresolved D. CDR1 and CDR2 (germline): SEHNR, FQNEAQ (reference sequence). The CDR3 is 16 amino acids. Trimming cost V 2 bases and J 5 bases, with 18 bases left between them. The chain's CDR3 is CASSLQDQAFRYGYTF. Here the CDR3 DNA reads TGTGCCAGCAGCTTACAGGACCAGGCCTTTAGATATGGCTACACCTTC.

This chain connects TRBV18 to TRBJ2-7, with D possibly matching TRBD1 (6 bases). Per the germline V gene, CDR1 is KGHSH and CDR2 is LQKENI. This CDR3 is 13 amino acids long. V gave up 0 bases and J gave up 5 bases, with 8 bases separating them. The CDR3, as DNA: TGTGCCAGCTCACCACCCAACAGGGACGAGCAGTACTTC. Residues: CASSPPNRDEQYF.

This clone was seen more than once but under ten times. As DNA, the CDR3 is TGTGCCAGCACCCCGGGACCCGGGCACAATGAGCAGTTCTTC. Amino acid sequence: CASTPGPGHNEQFF. The chain has TRBV16 and TRBJ2-1, with D perhaps given as TRBD1 or TRBD2 (5 bases each). The CDR3 sequence is 14 residues long. Germline V gene lookup returns CDR1 KGHSY and CDR2 FQNENV. V lost 7 bases and J 5 bases, leaving 15 bases between the germline ends.

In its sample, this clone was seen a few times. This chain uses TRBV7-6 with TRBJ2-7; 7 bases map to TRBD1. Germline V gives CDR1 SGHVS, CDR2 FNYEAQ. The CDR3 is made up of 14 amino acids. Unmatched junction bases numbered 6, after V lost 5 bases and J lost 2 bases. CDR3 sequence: CASSPWDSPYEQYF. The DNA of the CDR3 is TGTGCCAGCAGCCCATGGGACAGCCCCTACGAGCAGTACTTC.

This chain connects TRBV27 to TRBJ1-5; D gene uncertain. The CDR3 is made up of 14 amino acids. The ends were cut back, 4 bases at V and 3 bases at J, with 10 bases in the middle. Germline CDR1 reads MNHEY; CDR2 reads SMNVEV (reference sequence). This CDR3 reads CASSSAWTNQPQHF. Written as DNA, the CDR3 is TGTGCCAGCAGTTCCGCCTGGACCAATCAGCCCCAGCATTTT.

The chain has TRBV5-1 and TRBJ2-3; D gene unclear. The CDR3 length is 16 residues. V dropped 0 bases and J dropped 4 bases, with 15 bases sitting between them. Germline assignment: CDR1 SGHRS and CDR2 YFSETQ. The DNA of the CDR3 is TGCGCCAGCAGCTTGGAGTCAGTCTTCCCCCCAGATACGCAGTATTTT. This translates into CASSLESVFPPDTQYF.

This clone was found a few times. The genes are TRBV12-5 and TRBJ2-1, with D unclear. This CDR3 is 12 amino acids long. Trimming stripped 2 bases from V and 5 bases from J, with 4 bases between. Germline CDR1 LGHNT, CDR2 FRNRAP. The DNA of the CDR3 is TGTGCTAGTGGTTTGACAGACAATGAGCAGTTCTTC. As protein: CASGLTDNEQFF.

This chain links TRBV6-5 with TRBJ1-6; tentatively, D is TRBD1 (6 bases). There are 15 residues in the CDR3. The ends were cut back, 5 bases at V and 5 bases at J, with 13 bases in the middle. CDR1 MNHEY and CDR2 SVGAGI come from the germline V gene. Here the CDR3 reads CASSLRGTHNSPLHF. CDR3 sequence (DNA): TGTGCCAGCAGTCTCAGGGGTACCCATAATTCACCCCTCCACTTT.